The next 10 T cell receptor beta chains were all read from a single sample in a study of T cell changes during pregnancy in multiple sclerosis. TCRdb keeps only in-frame clones here, not all; method: immunoSEQ multiplex PCR. The sample shows fewer than 70,000 clones, 80% to 90% of them seen only once. This sample comprised peripheral blood, obtained in the first trimester of pregnancy. The receptors were sampled from a female donor with multiple sclerosis, enrolled in a pregnancy study.

The rearrangement uses TRBV6-5 and TRBJ1-4, with D unclear. V lost 0 bases and J 0 bases, leaving 8 bases between the germline ends. This CDR3 has 16 residues. Germline V lookup: CDR1 MNHEY, CDR2 SVGAGI. For the CDR3, the DNA is TGTGCCAGCAGTTACTCTCCCCCTGCAACTAATGAAAAACTGTTTTTT. It translates to CASSYSPPATNEKLFF.

The rearrangement links TRBV18 to TRBJ1-2, with D uncertain. The CDR3 covers 13 residues. CDR1 and CDR2 (germline): KGHSH, LQKENI. Trimming took 2 bases from V and 7 from J, leaving 11 bases between them. CDR3 sequence (DNA): TGTGCCAGCTCACCAAGGGAAGAGGGTGGCTACACCTTC. This sequence encodes CASSPREEGGYTF. Full variable domain (outside the CDR3, taken from reference TRBV18 and TRBJ1-2): NAGVMQNPRHLVRRRGQEARLRCSPMKGHSHVYWYRQLPEEGLKFMVYLQKENIIDESGMPKERFSAEFPKEGPSILRIQQVVRGDSAAYFCASSPREEGGYTFGSGTRLTVV.

V is TRBV23-1 and J is TRBJ2-7, with D tentatively TRBD2 (6 bases). TRBV23-1 is assigned to the ORF class and has an uncertain function. CDR3 size: 14 residues. Between the trimmed V and J ends, which lost 6 bases and 2 bases, there was a span of 14 bases. CDR3 DNA sequence: TGCGCCAGCAGCCCCGGCGGAGGGACCTACGAGCAGTACTTC. Protein: CASSPGGGTYEQYF.

V gene TRBV5-4 combines with J gene TRBJ2-6, with a tentative D call TRBD1 (5 bases). The V end was cut by 4 bases, the J end by 4 bases, with 12 bases between. The CDR3 extends over 15 amino acids. The germline gives CDR1 SGHNT, CDR2 YYREEE (reference sequence). The CDR3 coding sequence is TGTGCCAGCAGCCAGGGTTCTCCCGGGGCCAACGTCCTGACTTTC. Its protein product is CASSQGSPGANVLTF.

The chain carries TRBV2 and TRBJ1-3; TRBD1 aligns across 7 bases. The J segment lost 0 bases and the V segment lost 6 bases, leaving 2 bases of the junction unmatched. The CDR3 is 14 residues long. Germline assignment: CDR1 SNHLY and CDR2 FYNNEI. In nucleotides, the CDR3 is TGTGCCAGCAGGGACAGGTCCTCTGGAAACACCATATATTTT. It yields the protein CASRDRSSGNTIYF.

The V call is TRBV29-1, the J call TRBJ1-1; D remains unclear. This CDR3 has 13 amino acids. Germline CDR1 and CDR2: SQVTM and ANQGSEA. V was shortened by 2 bases and J by 1 base, with 8 bases between the two germline ends. The CDR3, as DNA: TGCAGCGTTGAATTAACAGAGAACACTGAAGCTTTCTTT. As protein: CSVELTENTEAFF.

The chain employs TRBV6-1 and TRBJ2-1; D perhaps matches TRBD1 (6 bases). CDR3 size: 15 residues. Trimming left V 5 bases short and J 10 bases short, with 21 bases between. Germline V gene data show CDR1 as MNHNS and CDR2 as SASEGT. CDR3 region: CASSFDRNPQGEQFF. The CDR3, as DNA: TGTGCCAGCAGTTTCGACAGGAACCCACAAGGGGAGCAGTTCTTC.

The chain combines TRBV6-5 with TRBJ2-3; possibly TRBD2 for D (7 bases). V lost 2 bases to trimming and J lost 7 bases, with 16 bases between them. Germline V gives CDR1 MNHEY, CDR2 SVGAGI. The CDR3 is made up of 15 amino acids. CDR3 loop: CASSYAGGRANTQYF. For the CDR3, the DNA is TGTGCCAGCAGTTACGCCGGGGGGCGGGCCAATACGCAGTATTTT.

On this clone: This sample includes further DNA sequences coding for the same CDR3. The V call is TRBV5-6, the J call TRBJ1-4; 9 bases align to TRBD1. Germline values: CDR1 SGHDT, CDR2 YYEEEE. There are 16 residues in the CDR3. J was trimmed by 6 bases and V by 4 bases; bases with no gene match: 10. The CDR3: CASSPVRGQGYEKLFF. The CDR3 bases are TGTGCCAGCAGCCCGGTACGGGGACAGGGCTATGAAAAACTGTTTTTT. The whole variable domain, remainder taken from reference TRBV5-6 and TRBJ1-4, is DAGVTQSPTHLIKTRGQQVTLRCSPKSGHDTVSWYQQALGQGPQFIFQYYEEEERQRGNFPDRFSGHQFPNYSSELNVNALLLGDSALYLCASSPVRGQGYEKLFFGSGTQLSVL.

Only a few counts were recorded for this clone. V is TRBV5-4 and J is TRBJ1-2, with D unclear. The CDR3 loop spans 16 amino acids. The V end was cut by 3 bases, the J end by 4 bases, with 19 bases between. Germline CDR1 SGHNT, CDR2 YYREEE (reference sequence). The CDR3 sequence is CASSSTVMEGPYGYTF. The CDR3 nucleotides read TGTGCCAGCAGCTCAACCGTCATGGAGGGCCCCTATGGCTACACCTTC. Together with reference TRBV5-4 and TRBJ1-2, the CDR3 gives the full variable domain: ETGVTQSPTHLIKTRGQQVTLRCSSQSGHNTVSWYQQALGQGPQFIFQYYREEENGRGNFPPRFSGLQFPNYSSELNVNALELDDSALYLCASSSTVMEGPYGYTFGSGTRLTVV.